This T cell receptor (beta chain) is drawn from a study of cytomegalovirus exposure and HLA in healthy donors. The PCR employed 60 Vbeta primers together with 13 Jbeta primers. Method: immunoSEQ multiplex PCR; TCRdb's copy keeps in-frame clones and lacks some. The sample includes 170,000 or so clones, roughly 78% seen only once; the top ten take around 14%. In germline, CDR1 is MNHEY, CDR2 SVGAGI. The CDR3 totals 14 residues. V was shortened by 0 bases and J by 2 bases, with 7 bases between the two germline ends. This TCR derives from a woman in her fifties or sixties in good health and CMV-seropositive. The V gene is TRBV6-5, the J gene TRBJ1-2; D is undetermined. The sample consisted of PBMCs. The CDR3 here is CASSYSQINYGYTF. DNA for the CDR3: TGTGCCAGCAGTTACTCGCAGATCAACTATGGCTACACCTTC.